The 24 T cell receptor beta chains presented below share a single source sample, sequenced in a study of sequential checkpoint blockade in melanoma. This table comes from immunoSEQ multiplex PCR, and its TCRdb copy is limited to in-frame clones, with some not included. The repertoire holds some 8,000 clones, with over 25% as singletons. Treatment noted: randomized to nivolumab then ipilimumab (arm A) or the reverse (arm B). The sample here was tumor tissue (inferred from file names), taken from a patient given nivolumab and ipilimumab in sequence. Receptor source: a human donor with melanoma.

This clone appeared a few times. This chain links TRBV30 with TRBJ1-1, with TRBD1 identical over 8 bases. The germline V gene encodes CDR1 GTSNPN and CDR2 SVGIG (reference sequence). The CDR3 has 12 amino acids. J was trimmed by 1 base and V by 5 bases; bases with no gene match: 0. The CDR3 DNA reads as TGTGCCTGGGACAGGGGGAACACTGAAGCTTTCTTT. Translated: CAWDRGNTEAFF.

This clone qualifies as medium-sized. The chain is built from TRBV11-3 and TRBJ2-7; 8 nucleotides match TRBD1. The germline gives CDR1 SGHNT, CDR2 YENEEA. V gave up 5 bases and J gave up 0 bases; unmatched junction bases: 3. This CDR3 spans 14 amino acids. CDR3 protein: CASSSRGLSYEQYF. Written as DNA, the CDR3 is TGTGCCAGCAGCAGCAGGGGGCTCTCCTACGAGCAGTACTTC.

The chain links TRBV5-1 to TRBJ1-6, with TRBD1 matching over 10 bases. CDR1 and CDR2 (germline): SGHRS, YFSETQ. The CDR3 loop spans 15 amino acids. The ends lost 4 bases at V and 5 bases at J; junction bases unmatched: 3. CDR3 in DNA: TGCGCCAGCAGCGGTGGGACAGGGGATAATTCACCCCTCCACTTT. Translating it yields CASSGGTGDNSPLHF.

This clone showed up just a few times. This chain connects TRBV5-1 to TRBJ2-1; D ambiguous. The CDR3 spans 15 residues. Trimming cost V 0 bases and J 4 bases, with 11 bases left between them. CDR1 is SGHRS and CDR2 is YFSETQ in the germline V gene. CDR3 sequence (DNA): TGCGCCAGCAGCTTGGATCGACTCGATTACAATGAGCAGTTCTTC. It translates to CASSLDRLDYNEQFF.

This clone was counted between two and nine times. The genes are TRBV6-8 and TRBJ2-1; 7 nucleotides agree with TRBD1. V dropped 0 bases and J dropped 10; count of bases not matched to a gene: 9. The CDR3 spans 15 residues. Per the germline V gene, CDR1 is MNHGY and CDR2 is SAAAGT. CDR3 DNA: TGTGCCAGCAGTTACTCGAGTAAACAGGGGTCCGAGCAGTTCTTC. Residues: CASSYSSKQGSEQFF.

CDR3 sequence: CAIIDEATTDTQYF. The DNA of the CDR3 is TGTGCCATCATCGACGAAGCGACGACAGATACGCAGTATTTT. This chain joins TRBV6-8 and TRBJ2-3; D is unresolved. This CDR3 contains 14 residues. Germline lookup yields CDR1 MNHGY and CDR2 SAAAGT. Trimming took 10 bases from V and 3 from J, leaving 17 bases between them.

This clone showed up many times. V gene TRBV11-3 combines with J gene TRBJ2-3, with D tentatively TRBD1 or TRBD2 (5 bases each). CDR3 length: 15 residues. Per the germline V gene, CDR1 is SGHNT and CDR2 is YENEEA. The ends were cut back, 3 bases at V and 0 bases at J, with 10 bases in the middle. This chain's CDR3 is CASSFTGLSTDTQYF. CDR3 in DNA: TGTGCCAGCAGCTTTACGGGGCTTAGCACAGATACGCAGTATTTT.

The chain couples TRBV5-1 to TRBJ2-1; D might be TRBD1 or TRBD2, each matching 6 bases. Germline CDR1 is SGHRS and CDR2 is YFSETQ. Between the trimmed V and J ends, which lost 0 bases and 6 bases, there was a span of 13 bases. The CDR3 is made up of 15 amino acids. The CDR3 DNA reads TGCGCCAGCAGCTTGGATTGGGGGGCAGGCAATGAGCAGTTCTTC. Its translation is CASSLDWGAGNEQFF.

This clone has a handful of counts. V usage is TRBV9 and J usage is TRBJ2-7, with 9 nucleotides matching TRBD2. The V segment lost 0 bases and the J segment 9 bases; nucleotides outside the gene matches: 10. Germline V gene data show CDR1 as SGDLS and CDR2 as YYNGEE. The CDR3 extends over 15 amino acids. The CDR3 is CASSVDVSGSIGQYF. The CDR3 coding sequence is TGTGCCAGCAGCGTAGATGTTAGCGGGAGTATCGGGCAGTACTTC.

V usage is TRBV6-8 and J usage is TRBJ1-6; 12 bases fit TRBD1. The ends lost 5 bases at V and 7 bases at J; junction bases unmatched: 3. The CDR3 sequence is 15 residues long. CDR1 and CDR2 from the germline V gene are MNHGY and SAAAGT. CDR3 coding DNA: TGTGCCAGCAGTGCGGGACAGGGGGCGAATTCACCCCTCCACTTT. Translated: CASSAGQGANSPLHF.

The chain joins TRBV5-1 to TRBJ1-4; 7 bases are shared with TRBD1. Germline trimming cut 4 bases from V and 8 bases from J; bases unmatched to any gene: 11. Germline V gene data show CDR1 as SGHRS and CDR2 as YFSETQ. CDR3 length: 15 amino acids. The CDR3 DNA reads TGCGCCAGCAGCAGGACGGACAGGCCTCTGGAAAAACTGTTTTTT. Amino acid sequence: CASSRTDRPLEKLFF.

There are a few counts of this clone. The chain has TRBV6-8 and TRBJ1-1, with TRBD1 matching 9 bases. Germline CDR1 is MNHGY and CDR2 is SAAAGT. V trimming: 7 bases; J trimming: 6 bases; junction bases outside the gene matches: 9. CDR3 size: 14 residues. Here the CDR3 DNA reads TGTGCCAGCACCGCCGGGACAGGGAATCCTGAAGCTTTCTTT. Its protein product is CASTAGTGNPEAFF.

V is TRBV15 and J is TRBJ2-5; 8 bases map to TRBD2. The V gene end was trimmed by 5 bases and the J gene end by 0 bases; junction bases not matched to a gene: 5. In germline, CDR1 is LNHNV, CDR2 YYDKDF (reference sequence). CDR3 length equals 15 residues. The chain's CDR3 is CATSSGGRYQETQYF. Written as DNA, the CDR3 is TGTGCCACCAGCTCGGGGGGGAGGTACCAAGAGACCCAGTACTTC.

This clone was counted many times. The V gene is TRBV11-3, the J gene TRBJ2-5; 16 bases agree with TRBD2. V lost 5 bases to trimming and J lost 2 bases; unmatched junction nucleotides: 2. Germline V gene data show CDR1 as SGHNT and CDR2 as YENEEA. This CDR3 is 16 amino acids long. CDR3 DNA: TGTGCCAGCAGCCGGGGACTAGCGGGGGGGCAAGAGACCCAGTACTTC. It yields the protein CASSRGLAGGQETQYF. The full variable domain, its missing parts supplied by reference TRBV11-3 and TRBJ2-5, is EAGVVQSPRYKIIEKKQPVAFWCNPISGHNTLYWYLQNLGQGPELLIRYENEEAVDDSQLPKDRFSAERLKGVDSTLKIQPAELGDSAVYLCASSRGLAGGQETQYFGPGTRLLVL.

The chain recombines TRBV18 with TRBJ2-1, with D unclear. V was pared by 3 bases and J by 3 bases, with 3 bases between. This CDR3 region has 12 residues. Looked up from germline, CDR1 is KGHSH and CDR2 is LQKENI. The chain's CDR3 is CASSPSYNEQFF. The CDR3 nucleotides read TGTGCCAGCTCACCCAGCTACAATGAGCAGTTCTTC.

This clone has just a few counts. The chain links TRBV11-3 to TRBJ1-2; 7 bases fit TRBD1. The CDR3 is made up of 16 amino acids. Unmatched junction bases numbered 7, after V lost 0 bases and J lost 3 bases. CDR1 and CDR2 from the germline V gene are SGHNT and YENEEA. CDR3 sequence: CASSLEPTGDYYGYTF. The CDR3 DNA sequence: TGTGCCAGCAGCTTAGAGCCCACAGGGGATTACTATGGCTACACCTTC.

This clone occurred a few times. The chain uses TRBV11-3 and TRBJ1-5, with a tentative D call TRBD1 (5 bases). This CDR3 is built from 14 residues. Deletions cut 5 bases from V and 3 bases from J, with 11 bases between. Germline V gene sequence: CDR1 SGHNT, CDR2 YENEEA. DNA of the CDR3: TGTGCCAGCAGCCCCAGGGAGCCCAATCAGCCCCAGCATTTT. It encodes CASSPREPNQPQHF.

This clone came up a few times. The chain couples TRBV6-8 to TRBJ1-2; D remains ambiguous. Germline-derived CDR1 and CDR2 are MNHGY and SAAAGT. The V end was cut by 2 bases, the J end by 3 bases, with 19 bases between. The CDR3 length is 17 residues. CDR3 amino acids: CASSYANYRDDYYGYTF. CDR3 DNA sequence: TGTGCCAGCAGTTACGCAAATTACCGCGACGACTACTATGGCTACACCTTC.

J is TRBJ1-1 and V is TRBV19, with D possibly matching TRBD1 (5 bases). The germline V gene has CDR1 LNHDA and CDR2 SQIVND (reference sequence). V lost 3 bases, J lost 5 bases, and 16 bases lay in between. The CDR3 totals 15 residues. For the CDR3, the DNA is TGTGCCAGTAGTATTGGCCAGGGTCGGGGGACTGAAGCTTTCTTT. Protein sequence: CASSIGQGRGTEAFF.

In its sample, this clone was seen many times. The chain uses TRBV7-2 and TRBJ2-2; TRBD1 matches 8 bases. The trim removed 6 bases at V and 5 bases at J, leaving 2 bases unmatched. Germline V gives CDR1 SGHTA, CDR2 FQGNSA. The CDR3 is 13 amino acids. In DNA, the CDR3 is TGTGCCAGCAGTTGGACAGGGACCGGGGAGCTGTTTTTT. Translation: CASSWTGTGELFF.

This clone turned up a few times. The rearrangement uses TRBV7-2 and TRBJ2-3, with a possible D match to TRBD1 (5 bases). Germline CDR1 reads SGHTA; CDR2 reads FQGNSA. The CDR3 consists of 13 residues. The ends were cut back, 5 bases at V and 5 bases at J, with 11 bases in the middle. CDR3 sequence: CASSGANRDTQYF. As DNA, the CDR3 is TGTGCCAGCAGCGGGGCGAACCGAGATACGCAGTATTTT.

This clone was picked up many times. The V gene is TRBV11-3, the J gene TRBJ2-5; D is unclear. Per the germline V gene, CDR1 is SGHNT and CDR2 is YENEEA. The CDR3 loop spans 14 amino acids. V dropped 7 bases and J dropped 0 bases, with 12 bases sitting between them. CDR3 nucleotide sequence: TGTGCCAGCACCCACCAGCGACACCAAGAGACCCAGTACTTC. Translated: CASTHQRHQETQYF.

The sample holds many counts of this clone. The rearrangement joins TRBV11-3 to TRBJ2-1; 10 bases map to TRBD1. Trimming took 5 bases from V and 2 from J; bases not matched to a gene: 6. In germline, CDR1 is SGHNT, CDR2 YENEEA. The CDR3 sequence is 16 residues long. CDR3 nucleotide sequence: TGTGCCAGCAGCGCAAGGACAGGGGGTACCTACAATGAGCAGTTCTTC. This translates into CASSARTGGTYNEQFF.

The chain uses TRBV19 and TRBJ2-1; possibly TRBD1 for D (5 bases). CDR1 and CDR2 from the germline V gene are LNHDA and SQIVND (reference sequence). The ends were cut back, 5 bases at V and 8 bases at J, with 13 bases in the middle. This CDR3 is built from 13 residues. CDR3 bases: TGTGCCAGTAGTCCCAACCTAGGGGATGAGCAGTTCTTC. Protein: CASSPNLGDEQFF.